This T cell receptor (beta chain) originates from a study of OX40 agonist ivuxolimab in advanced cancers. Study-level findings and limits: The average count of expanded clones was higher among CD8+ T cells than among CD4+.

The CDR3 has 13 residues. Trimming at V came to 7 bases and at J to 3 bases, leaving 4 bases not matched to a gene. Germline CDR1 and CDR2: SGHRS and YFSETQ. To note about this clone: No antigen is known for it.

The table came from immunoSEQ multiplex PCR; TCRdb's copy has only in-frame clones and leaves some out. In the table there are tens of thousands of clones, 86% of which are singletons. Sequencing was performed on CD4+ or CD8+ T cells sorted from blood, taken in a trial of the OX40 agonist ivuxolimab. The TCR was taken from an adult with an advanced solid tumor such as melanoma, head and neck, liver or kidney cancer. The chain is built from TRBV5-1 and TRBJ1-1, with TRBD1 identical over 9 bases. The CDR3 protein is CASRRTGDTEAFF. The DNA for the CDR3 is TGCGCCAGCCGCCGGACAGGGGACACTGAAGCTTTCTTT.